Given below is one T cell receptor beta chain in context. The CDR3 totals 13 residues. The V gene's germline CDR1 is LNHDA and CDR2 SQIVND (reference sequence). V was clipped by 4 bases and J by 11 bases, with 15 bases between them. The data derive from a study of blood T cell repertoires in COVID-19. Living in 24 US areas, the participants were between roughly 18 and 90 years of age. Sequenced by immunoSEQ multiplex PCR; TCRdb stores in-frame clones only, minus some. Of about 180,000 clones listed, around 85% are singletons. The clonotype comes from a man in his forties or fifties who had recovered from COVID-19. The rearrangement links TRBV19 to TRBJ2-4; D might be TRBD2 (6 bases). Sequenced input: PBMCs or T cells enriched from blood (not recorded which). The CDR3 protein is CASSTLTGTFQYF. Here the CDR3 DNA reads TGTGCCAGTAGTACGTTAACCGGGACTTTTCAGTACTTC.